What follows is one T cell receptor beta chain and its context. Its antigen is unidentified. The CDR3 has 13 amino acids. Germline V gene data show CDR1 as MDHEN and CDR2 as SYDVKM. V was clipped by 3 bases and J by 6 bases, with 11 bases between them. The sample is drawn from a study of CD8 T cells in ankylosing spondylitis. Whole-study findings and limits: It appeared that ankylosing spondylitis blood was characterized by a TCR beta motif of under ten highly homologous variants. Earlier authors reported some of these motif variants in reactive arthritis synovial fluid and blood.

Each CDR3 protein gets one entry after TCRdb re-called the 5' RACE reads with MiXCR. The sample lists some 840,000 distinct CDR3 sequences; approximately 10% were seen once. The sequenced material came from blood, either unsorted or a sorted T cell fraction (not recorded which). The chain recombines TRBV28 with TRBJ1-2; no firm D call. This clonotype was sampled from a male donor with ankylosing spondylitis. The CDR3 sequence is CASSFPAANGYTF. DNA of the CDR3: TGTGCCAGCAGTTTTCCCGCTGCGAATGGCTACACCTTC.